This entry is about one T cell receptor (beta chain). Its cognate antigen is unknown. This specimen comes from a study of T cell responses to AZD1222 COVID-19 vaccine. Clones were read by immunoSEQ multiplex PCR, and TCRdb kept only the in-frame ones, dropping some. Among around 100,000 clones listed, about 85% were seen once. Study-wide findings and caveats: Spike-specific TCR breadth and depth rose after two AZD1222 doses. Without day 14 samples, only post-peak T cell repertoires were studied.

This CDR3 spans 17 amino acids. V was pared by 5 bases and J by 6 bases, with 12 bases of the junction left unmatched. In germline, CDR1 is KGHSH, CDR2 LQKENI. This specimen was peripheral blood, taken 28 days after the second AZD1222 dose. The gene calls are TRBV18 and TRBJ1-5; TRBD1 matches at 11 bases. This sequence was found in an adult who received the AZD1222 COVID-19 vaccine. The CDR3 is CASSTQGTGGFAQPQHF. CDR3 bases: TGTGCCAGCTCAACCCAAGGGACAGGGGGATTCGCTCAGCCCCAGCATTTT.